Listed here is a single T cell receptor beta chain. V was shortened by 8 bases and J by 0 bases, with 17 bases between the two germline ends. This CDR3 comprises 15 residues. Per germline, CDR1 SGDLS and CDR2 YYNGEE. These data belong to a study of blood T cell repertoires in COVID-19. In the authors' methods: Estimated nucleated cell counts came from reference gene primer amplification. The method was immunoSEQ multiplex PCR; TCRdb's version includes in-frame clones alone and lacks a portion of them. That table gives V, J and clone size, and the DNA gave D and trimming. The sample lists hundreds of thousands of clones; approximately 85% were seen once.

Sequenced sample: peripheral blood. The source of this sequence is a human donor in a cohort sampled during active COVID-19. The V and J genes are TRBV9 and TRBJ1-1; tentative D call: TRBD1 (6 bases). CDR3 nucleotides: TGTGCCAGTGGGTCTCCAGGGGCTTTGAACACTGAAGCTTTCTTT. It translates to CASGSPGALNTEAFF.